This T cell receptor beta chain was observed in a study of T cell responses to AZD1222 COVID-19 vaccine. General study points: The breadth and depth of Spike-specific TCRs increased once two AZD1222 doses had been given. With dominance at 160-218 and 743-854, vaccine-associated CD4 TCRs spanned spike. White British ancestry dominated among donors, who included more females, and clonal diversity was possibly underestimated.

Produced via immunoSEQ multiplex PCR; TCRdb's table is partial and in-frame only. The sample contains about 130,000 clones, roughly 80% of which appear only once. Germline V lookup: CDR1 SQVTM, CDR2 ANQGSEA. Trimming stripped 4 bases from V and 7 bases from J, with 8 bases between. The CDR3 has 11 amino acids. Regarding this clone: The antigen remains unidentified.

The material was peripheral blood, obtained on day 0 of AZD1222 vaccination. The J gene is TRBJ2-1, the V gene TRBV29-1; possibly TRBD2 for D (6 bases). The TCR comes from an adult in good health. The CDR3 protein is CSVAEGNEQFF. The DNA of the CDR3 is TGCAGCGTTGCGGAGGGAAATGAGCAGTTCTTC.